This T cell receptor (beta chain) was found in a study of identical twins. Overall study findings and caveats: Twin-shared out-of-frame alpha sequences showed excess low generation probability.

TCRdb reanalysed the 5' RACE reads using MiXCR and keeps one entry per CDR3 protein. The sample includes some 460,000 distinct CDR3 sequences, more than 13% seen only once; the top ten take around 0.52%. The V and J ends lost 4 bases and 5 bases, in that order; junction bases with no gene match: 9. CDR3 size: 15 residues. Germline CDR1 is SGHRS and CDR2 is YFSETQ. This clonotype was picked up many times. Its specificity is unknown. The same sample was also used in a study of yellow fever vaccine responses in identical twins.

Material: CD4+ T cells sorted from blood. This TCR was recovered from a woman aged 18-30 years in good health. The chain links TRBV5-1 to TRBJ2-5; TRBD1 agrees at 9 bases. The CDR3 DNA sequence: TGCGCCAGCAGCCTTGGGACAGGGATGGAGGAGACCCAGTACTTC. Encoded protein: CASSLGTGMEETQYF.